This T cell receptor (beta chain) was found in a study of T cells after yellow fever vaccination. Study-wide results and caveats: FACS-sorted repertoires could contain abundant clonotypes contaminating from the bulk population. Researchers report a weaker secondary response that nonetheless peaked faster, day 5 versus 15. A large majority of primary-vaccination clones showed up again after the booster (around 96% CD4, approximately 90% CD8).

Ten or more counts support this clonotype. Antigen: not known. The TCR cDNA carried a universal primer site and UMIs from 5'RACE template switching. Each CDR3 protein is one row after TCRdb ran MiXCR on the 5' RACE reads. The data contain about 240,000 distinct CDR3 sequences, approximately 3.5% of them singletons. The sample was PBMCs, taken 15 days after the yellow fever booster vaccination. This TCR came from a man younger than 35 who received the YFV17D yellow fever vaccine.

The CDR3 coding sequence is TGTGCCAGCAGCCAAGGGTCCGGGGGCGCCTACAATGAGCAGTTCTTC. Protein: CASSQGSGGAYNEQFF. V gene TRBV14 combines with J gene TRBJ2-1; D assignment may be TRBD1 or TRBD2 (6 bases each). Germline CDR1 and CDR2: SGHDN and FVKESK. The ends were cut back, 1 base at V and 2 bases at J, with 12 bases in the middle. The CDR3 is 16 amino acids.